What follows is one TCR beta chain and its context. Antigen: not known. The sample originates from a study of T-cell memory formation after mild COVID-19. Study details: TCR clusters were largely donor specific.

Each CDR3 protein gets one entry after TCRdb re-called the 5' RACE reads with MiXCR. The sample has under 250,000 distinct CDR3 sequences; more than 25% are singletons. The CDR3 consists of 10 residues. The germline V gene encodes CDR1 MNHEY and CDR2 SVGAGI. General observations from the study: Clones that contracted from day 15 to 85 had balanced CD4/CD8; later expanders were CD4+ biased.

The sequenced sample was PBMCs or a T cell subset sorted from them (not recorded which). This chain links TRBV6-5 with TRBJ2-5; no firm D call. The clonotype comes from an adult woman who had mild COVID-19 (a few samples of this study predate the infection). Cell type and time point are not known. CDR3 residues: CGAGRGTQYF. The CDR3 DNA reads as TGTGGAGCCGGACGAGGGACCCAGTACTTC.